These T cell receptor beta chains were read from a single sample in a study of cytomegalovirus exposure and HLA in healthy donors. Data came from immunoSEQ multiplex PCR; TCRdb stores just in-frame clones and leaves some out. Seen here are some 270,000 clones, roughly 80% observed once, and the top ten hold around 0.33%. Sequences were obtained from PBMCs. Receptor source: a girl aged 2 to 9 in good health and CMV-seronegative. CDR3s include the opening cysteine and the closing phenylalanine or tryptophan. The order of the fields is D gene, J gene, V gene, clone size, CDR3 DNA, CDR3 protein. A D gene is named only where the DNA matches it firmly. Size values are once, few and many counts, or a class for expanded clones, and some rows have none.

d_gene: NA
j_gene: TRBJ2-5
v_gene: TRBV5-6
abundance: NA
CDR3nt: TGTGCCAGCAGCTCCCCGAGGCCCACGCAAGAGACCCAGTACTTC
CDR3aa: CASSSPRPTQETQYF

d_gene: NA
j_gene: TRBJ2-5
v_gene: TRBV5-5
abundance: once
CDR3nt: TGTGCCAGCAGCTTGGCAGGGGGTTTAGCGGGGCCCCCCACTTCCACCCAGTACTTC
CDR3aa: CASSLAGGLAGPPTSTQYF

d_gene: TRBD1
j_gene: TRBJ1-3
v_gene: TRBV30
abundance: NA
CDR3nt: TGTGCCTGCCTCGGACAGGCGCCTGGAAACACCATATATTTT
CDR3aa: CACLGQAPGNTIYF

d_gene: TRBD2
j_gene: TRBJ2-5
v_gene: TRBV5-1
abundance: few
CDR3nt: TGCGCCAGCAGCCCGGTGATAGCGGGGGGGCAAGAGACCCAGTACTTC
CDR3aa: CASSPVIAGGQETQYF

d_gene: NA
j_gene: TRBJ1-2
v_gene: TRBV19
abundance: NA
CDR3nt: TGTGCCAGTAGTATAGCAACAGGGAACTATGGCTACACCTTC
CDR3aa: CASSIATGNYGYTF

d_gene: NA
j_gene: TRBJ1-5
v_gene: TRBV6-6
abundance: NA
CDR3nt: TGTGCCAGCAGCCAGACTAGGGGCAATCAGCCCCAGCATTTT
CDR3aa: CASSQTRGNQPQHF

d_gene: TRBD1
j_gene: TRBJ1-1
v_gene: TRBV29-1
abundance: NA
CDR3nt: TGCAGCGTGGGGACAGGGGTTGCCAACACTGAAGCTTTCTTT
CDR3aa: CSVGTGVANTEAFF

d_gene: TRBD2
j_gene: TRBJ2-1
v_gene: TRBV7-9
abundance: NA
CDR3nt: TGTGCCAGCAGCTTCGGCGCGAGCGGGAGTAACCACAATGAGCAGTTCTTC
CDR3aa: CASSFGASGSNHNEQFF

d_gene: TRBD1
j_gene: TRBJ1-5
v_gene: TRBV19
abundance: NA
CDR3nt: TGTGCCAGTAGCTCACAGGGGACGAGCAATCAGCCCCAGCATTTT
CDR3aa: CASSSQGTSNQPQHF

d_gene: NA
j_gene: TRBJ2-1
v_gene: TRBV5-4
abundance: NA
CDR3nt: TGTGCCAGCACCCTCGGTAGCTCCTACAATGAGCAGTTCTTC
CDR3aa: CASTLGSSYNEQFF

d_gene: NA
j_gene: TRBJ2-7
v_gene: TRBV5-1
abundance: once
CDR3nt: TGCGCCAGCAGCTTAGGCGGAATCTCCTACGAGCAGTACTTC
CDR3aa: CASSLGGISYEQYF

d_gene: NA
j_gene: TRBJ2-7
v_gene: TRBV5-1
abundance: once
CDR3nt: TGCGCCAGCAGCTTGGTTGGGAGGTTCGACTACGAGCAGTACTTC
CDR3aa: CASSLVGRFDYEQYF

d_gene: NA
j_gene: TRBJ2-7
v_gene: TRBV4-1
abundance: NA
CDR3nt: TGCGCCAGCAGCCAACCTTCAACGTTAATAGCCGGATTACCCTACGAGCAGTACTTC
CDR3aa: CASSQPSTLIAGLPYEQYF

d_gene: NA
j_gene: TRBJ1-1
v_gene: TRBV19
abundance: NA
CDR3nt: TGTGCCAGTAGCAACATGGCCACTGAAGCTTTCTTT
CDR3aa: CASSNMATEAFF

d_gene: TRBD1
j_gene: TRBJ1-1
v_gene: TRBV9
abundance: NA
CDR3nt: TGTGCCAGCGGGACAGGGAAGAACACTGAAGCTTTCTTT
CDR3aa: CASGTGKNTEAFF

d_gene: NA
j_gene: TRBJ2-3
v_gene: TRBV5-6
abundance: NA
CDR3nt: TGTGCCAGCAGCTTGGCCGGGACTGACACGCAGTATTTT
CDR3aa: CASSLAGTDTQYF

d_gene: TRBD2
j_gene: TRBJ2-1
v_gene: TRBV30
abundance: NA
CDR3nt: TGTGCCTGCCCACTAGCGGGAGGGCCAGGGGCCGGCTACAATGAGCAGTTCTTC
CDR3aa: CACPLAGGPGAGYNEQFF

d_gene: NA
j_gene: TRBJ2-1
v_gene: TRBV5-1
abundance: NA
CDR3nt: TGCGCCAGCAGCTTATACGGACCGGTCGCCGGGGATGAGCAGTTCTTC
CDR3aa: CASSLYGPVAGDEQFF

d_gene: NA
j_gene: TRBJ2-7
v_gene: TRBV6-5
abundance: NA
CDR3nt: TGTGCCAGCAGTTACTATACGCGTGGCGAGCAGTACTTC
CDR3aa: CASSYYTRGEQYF

d_gene: TRBD1
j_gene: TRBJ1-2
v_gene: TRBV5-6
abundance: NA
CDR3nt: TGTGCCAGCAGCTCCGGACAGGCGGGGTATATTGGCTACACCTTC
CDR3aa: CASSSGQAGYIGYTF

d_gene: NA
j_gene: TRBJ2-7
v_gene: TRBV9
abundance: NA
CDR3nt: TGTGCCAGCAGCCCTGGACAGCGCTCCTACGAGCAGTACTTC
CDR3aa: CASSPGQRSYEQYF

d_gene: NA
j_gene: TRBJ2-2
v_gene: TRBV11-2
abundance: NA
CDR3nt: TGTGCCAGCAGCCCACATAACACCGGGGAGCTGTTTTTT
CDR3aa: CASSPHNTGELFF

d_gene: TRBD2
j_gene: TRBJ2-1
v_gene: TRBV27
abundance: NA
CDR3nt: TGTGCCAGCAGCCTCGCTAGCGGGACTTTACCCTACAATGAGCAGTTCTTC
CDR3aa: CASSLASGTLPYNEQFF

d_gene: NA
j_gene: TRBJ2-7
v_gene: TRBV6-1
abundance: NA
CDR3nt: TGTGCCAGCTTGGGGGGACAGATCCCCTACGAGCAGTACTTC
CDR3aa: CASLGGQIPYEQYF

d_gene: NA
j_gene: TRBJ1-3
v_gene: TRBV4-1
abundance: once
CDR3nt: TGCGCCAGCAGCCAAGAATTCTTCGAGGAGAGCTCTGGAAACACCATATATTTT
CDR3aa: CASSQEFFEESSGNTIYF